One and the same sample provided the 11 T cell receptor beta chains below, sequenced in a study of beta chain features in type 1 diabetes. Overall study results and limits: Researchers report that Type 1 diabetes patients had moderately but significantly shorter TCRB CDR3s across all four CD4+ subsets.

As every portion of the isolated RNA was reverse transcribed, the sequencing read expressed TCRB transcripts. Assay used: immunoSEQ multiplex PCR; TCRdb lists only in-frame clones, some missing. The sample holds approximately 260,000 clones, about 20% seen once. Their recognized antigens are unknown. Sequencing was carried out using naive CD4+ T cells from blood. The receptor source for this set is a woman aged 35 to 49 with type 1 diabetes.

CDR3: CASSLKRGNYEQYF. The CDR3 coding sequence is TGCGCCAGCAGCTTGAAGCGGGGGAACTACGAGCAGTACTTC. This chain connects TRBV5-1 to TRBJ2-7; TRBD2 agrees at 8 bases. There are 14 residues in the CDR3. With V trimmed by 1 base and J by 3 bases, 3 bases remained unmatched. Germline CDR1 and CDR2: SGHRS and YFSETQ.

The chain uses TRBV30 and TRBJ2-5; 8 nucleotides match TRBD1. The DNA end is a closer match to TRBJ2-7, so the J assignment may be wrong. CDR1 and CDR2 (germline): GTSNPN, SVGIG (reference sequence). This CDR3 is built from 11 residues. The CDR3 is CASGQVYEQYF. CDR3 coding DNA: TGTGCCTCGGGACAGGTCTACGAGCAGTACTTC.

This clone turned up a few times. The V call is TRBV19, the J call TRBJ1-5; 7 nucleotides line up with TRBD1. Losses at the gene ends were 3 bases for V and 7 bases for J; bases not matched to a gene: 12. The germline gives CDR1 LNHDA, CDR2 SQIVND (reference sequence). The CDR3 is made up of 16 amino acids. The CDR3 reads CASSIGPRGLGQPQHF. CDR3 coding DNA: TGTGCCAGTAGTATCGGGCCTAGGGGGCTTGGACAGCCCCAGCATTTT.

This clone has a handful of counts. This chain joins TRBV4-1 and TRBJ2-5; D gene uncertain. V dropped 0 bases and J dropped 7 bases, with 6 bases sitting between them. The germline V gene encodes CDR1 MGHRA and CDR2 YSYEKL. The CDR3 has 12 residues. DNA of the CDR3: TGCGCCAGCAGCCAAGATCAGGCGACCCAGTACTTC. It translates to CASSQDQATQYF.

The chain combines TRBV18 with TRBJ1-1, with D possibly matching TRBD1 (6 bases). CDR3 size: 14 residues. CDR1 KGHSH and CDR2 LQKENI come from the germline V gene. Trimming left V 3 bases short and J 1 base short, with 9 bases between. Here the CDR3 reads CASSPEGENTEAFF. CDR3 DNA: TGTGCCAGCTCACCCGAGGGGGAGAACACTGAAGCTTTCTTT.

The J gene is TRBJ1-3, the V gene TRBV9; D unresolved. Germline V gene lookup returns CDR1 SGDLS and CDR2 YYNGEE. The CDR3 runs to 11 residues. Trimming cost V 0 bases and J 8 bases, with 3 bases left between them. CDR3 sequence reads: CASSVGDTIYF. The DNA of the CDR3 is TGTGCCAGCAGCGTAGGCGACACCATATATTTT.

The V gene is TRBV27, the J gene TRBJ2-7; tentatively, D is TRBD2 (6 bases). The germline V and J ends were trimmed by 7 bases and 0 bases, with 13 bases remaining between them. CDR3 size: 14 residues. Germline V lookup: CDR1 MNHEY, CDR2 SMNVEV (reference sequence). The CDR3 is CASKGGSSSYEQYF. Here the CDR3 DNA reads TGTGCCAGCAAGGGAGGTAGTAGCTCCTACGAGCAGTACTTC.

In its sample, this clone was seen a few times. The V and J genes are TRBV7-2 and TRBJ2-1; D call uncertain. The germline CDR1 and CDR2 sequences are SGHTA and FQGNSA. This CDR3 is built from 14 residues. Trimming took 8 bases from V and 6 from J, leaving 17 bases between them. The CDR3 sequence: CASLFRGRSNEQFF. The DNA of the CDR3 is TGTGCCAGCCTCTTCAGAGGCCGGAGCAATGAGCAGTTCTTC.

The rearrangement uses TRBV1 and TRBJ2-1; the table's D call, TRBD2, has no DNA check behind it. TRBV1 has pseudogene status. The CDR3 has 19 amino acids. In nucleotides, the CDR3 is TGCACCAGCAGCCAAGACTTGCTGCTAGCTCCTTTGGATTACAATGAGCAGTTCTTC. Residues: CTSSQDLLLAPLDYNEQFF.

The chain uses TRBV19 and TRBJ1-5; possible D gene TRBD1, 6 bases. Germline CDR1 LNHDA, CDR2 SQIVND (reference sequence). Trimming took off 9 bases at V and 3 bases at J, with 21 bases between the two ends. This CDR3 contains 16 residues. In DNA form, the CDR3 reads TGTGCCAGCACTCCCAGAACAGGGCCACACAATCAGCCCCAGCATTTT. Its translation: CASTPRTGPHNQPQHF.

This clone came up a few times. V and J are TRBV15 and TRBJ1-2, with a weak D call TRBD1 (6 bases). Germline V CDR1 and CDR2: LNHNV, YYDKDF (reference sequence). Trimming pared 1 base from V and 0 bases from J, leaving 18 bases between. This CDR3 region has 18 residues. The CDR3 reads CATSRAGTTFRSNYGYTF. In DNA form, the CDR3 reads TGTGCCACCAGCAGAGCCGGGACAACGTTCAGGTCTAACTATGGCTACACCTTC.